The T cell receptor (beta chain) under discussion was sequenced for a study of CXCR3-negative and CXCR3-positive naive CD8 T cells. This CDR3 is 15 amino acids long. Germline V gives CDR1 SGHVS, CDR2 FQNEAQ. The libraries of TRB cDNA were constructed through 5' RACE using UMI labels. Each CDR3 protein gets one entry in TCRdb, which reprocessed the 5' RACE reads and gives no DNA. This sample's clone table lists some 130,000 distinct CDR3 sequences. The study, taken as a whole, reports: More hydrophobic TRB CDR3s were found in CXCR3-positive naive cells than in CXCR3-negative naive cells.

Concerning this clonotype itself: As yet, its antigen is unknown.

The material sequenced was naive CXCR3+ CD8+ T cells from blood. Subset specified: CD45RO-CCR7+CD27+CD95- naive CD8+ T cells expressing CXCR3 (TNR3+). This clonotype originated in a human donor in good health. Some clones in this sample may be carry-over from other donors' samples. The V gene is TRBV7-8, the J gene TRBJ2-7; there is no DNA to check the TCRdb D call of TRBD1. The CDR3 here is CASSLQGAGWDEQYF.